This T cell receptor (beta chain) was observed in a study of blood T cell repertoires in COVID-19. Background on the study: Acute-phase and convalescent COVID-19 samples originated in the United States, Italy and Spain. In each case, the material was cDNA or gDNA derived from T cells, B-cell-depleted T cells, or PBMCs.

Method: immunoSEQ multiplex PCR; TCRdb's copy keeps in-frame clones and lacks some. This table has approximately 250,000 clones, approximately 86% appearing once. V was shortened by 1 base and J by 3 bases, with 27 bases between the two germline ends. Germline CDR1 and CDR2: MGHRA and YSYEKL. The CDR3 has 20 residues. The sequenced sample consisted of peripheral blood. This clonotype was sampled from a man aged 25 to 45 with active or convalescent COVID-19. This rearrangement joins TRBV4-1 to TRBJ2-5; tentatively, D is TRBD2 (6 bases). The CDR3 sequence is CASSQAPLGGAVGREETQYF. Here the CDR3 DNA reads TGCGCCAGCAGCCAAGCCCCGCTTGGAGGGGCAGTTGGAAGGGAAGAGACCCAGTACTTC.